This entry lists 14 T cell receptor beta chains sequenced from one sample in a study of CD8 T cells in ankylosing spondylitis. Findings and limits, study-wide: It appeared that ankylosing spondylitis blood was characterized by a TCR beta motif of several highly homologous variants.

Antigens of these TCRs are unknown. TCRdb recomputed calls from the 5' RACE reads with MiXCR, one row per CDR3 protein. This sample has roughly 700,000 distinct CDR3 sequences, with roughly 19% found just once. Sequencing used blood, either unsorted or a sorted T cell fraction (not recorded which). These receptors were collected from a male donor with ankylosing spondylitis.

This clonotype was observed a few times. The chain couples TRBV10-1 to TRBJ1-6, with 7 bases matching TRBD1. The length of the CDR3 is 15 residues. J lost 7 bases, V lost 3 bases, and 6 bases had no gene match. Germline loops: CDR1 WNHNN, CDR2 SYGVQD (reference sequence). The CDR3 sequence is CASSEGQAVNSPLHF. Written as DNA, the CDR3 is TGCGCCAGCAGTGAAGGACAGGCGGTCAATTCACCCCTCCACTTT.

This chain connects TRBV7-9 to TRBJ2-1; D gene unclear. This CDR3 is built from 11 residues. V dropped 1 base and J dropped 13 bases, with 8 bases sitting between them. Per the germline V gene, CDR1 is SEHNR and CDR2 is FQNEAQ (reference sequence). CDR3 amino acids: CASSLGTAQFF. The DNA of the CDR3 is TGTGCCAGCAGCTTAGGTACGGCACAGTTCTTC.

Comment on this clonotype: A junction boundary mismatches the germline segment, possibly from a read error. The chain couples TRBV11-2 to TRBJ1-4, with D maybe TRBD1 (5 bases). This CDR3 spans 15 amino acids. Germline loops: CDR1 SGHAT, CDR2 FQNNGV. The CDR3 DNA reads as TGTGCCAGCAGCCTAGAGGGGAAGTCTAATGAAAAACTGTTTTTT. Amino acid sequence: CASSLEGKSNEKLFF.

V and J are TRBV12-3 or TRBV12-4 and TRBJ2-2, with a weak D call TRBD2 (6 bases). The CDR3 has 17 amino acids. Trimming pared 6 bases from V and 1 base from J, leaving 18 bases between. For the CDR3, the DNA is TGTGCCAGCAGCCGCATTCTTGGGGGGATGAACACCGGGGAGCTGTTTTTT. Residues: CASSRILGGMNTGELFF.

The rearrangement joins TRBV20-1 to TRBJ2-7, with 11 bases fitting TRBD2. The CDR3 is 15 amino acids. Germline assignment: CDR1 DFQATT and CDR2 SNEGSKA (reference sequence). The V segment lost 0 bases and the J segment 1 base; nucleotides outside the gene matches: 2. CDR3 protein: CSARETSGTSYEQYF. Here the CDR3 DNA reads TGCAGTGCTAGAGAGACTAGCGGGACATCCTACGAGCAGTACTTC.

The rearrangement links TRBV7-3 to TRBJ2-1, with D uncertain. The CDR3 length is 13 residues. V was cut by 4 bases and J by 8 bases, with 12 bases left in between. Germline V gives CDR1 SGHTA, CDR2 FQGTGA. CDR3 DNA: TGTGCCAGCAGCTCCTACGTGGCCGATGAGCAGTTCTTC. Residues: CASSSYVADEQFF.

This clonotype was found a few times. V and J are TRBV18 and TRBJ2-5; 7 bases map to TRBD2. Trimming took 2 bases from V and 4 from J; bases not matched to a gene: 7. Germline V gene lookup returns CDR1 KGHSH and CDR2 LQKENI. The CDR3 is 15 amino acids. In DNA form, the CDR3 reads TGTGCCAGCTCACCATGGCTAGCGGAGGGAGAGACCCAGTACTTC. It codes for CASSPWLAEGETQYF.

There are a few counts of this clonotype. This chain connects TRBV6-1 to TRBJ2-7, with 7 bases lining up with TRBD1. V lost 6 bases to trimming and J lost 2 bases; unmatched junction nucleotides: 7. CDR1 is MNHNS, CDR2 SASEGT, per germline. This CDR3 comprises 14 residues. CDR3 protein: CASRPQGYPYEQYF. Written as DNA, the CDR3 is TGTGCCAGCAGGCCACAGGGGTACCCCTACGAGCAGTACTTC.

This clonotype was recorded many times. CDR3 loop: CAWSVTLSSNQPQHF. As DNA, the CDR3 is TGTGCCTGGAGTGTAACCTTGTCTTCGAATCAGCCCCAGCATTTT. The chain uses TRBV30 and TRBJ1-5; the D is unclear. V dropped 0 bases and J dropped 4 bases, with 13 bases sitting between them. The CDR3 extends over 15 amino acids. Per germline, CDR1 GTSNPN and CDR2 SVGIG (reference sequence).

CDR3: CASSFLGTSGSGDEQFF. For the CDR3, the DNA is TGCGCCAGCAGCTTTTTAGGGACTAGCGGGAGTGGCGATGAGCAGTTCTTC. This chain joins TRBV5-1 and TRBJ2-1, with 14 bases lining up with TRBD2. This CDR3 region has 17 residues. The germline CDR1 and CDR2 sequences are SGHRS and YFSETQ. J gave up 8 bases and V 2 bases, and 9 bases lay outside the gene matches.

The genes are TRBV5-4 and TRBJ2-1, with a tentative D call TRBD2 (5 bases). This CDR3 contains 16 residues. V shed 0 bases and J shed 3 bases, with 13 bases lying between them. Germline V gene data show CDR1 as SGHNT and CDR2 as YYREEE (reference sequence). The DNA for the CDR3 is TGTGCCAGCAGCTTGGAACCGGCAGGAGGCTACAATGAGCAGTTCTTC. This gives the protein CASSLEPAGGYNEQFF. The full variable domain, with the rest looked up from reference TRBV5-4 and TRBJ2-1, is ETGVTQSPTHLIKTRGQQVTLRCSSQSGHNTVSWYQQALGQGPQFIFQYYREEENGRGNFPPRFSGLQFPNYSSELNVNALELDDSALYLCASSLEPAGGYNEQFFGPGTRLTVL.

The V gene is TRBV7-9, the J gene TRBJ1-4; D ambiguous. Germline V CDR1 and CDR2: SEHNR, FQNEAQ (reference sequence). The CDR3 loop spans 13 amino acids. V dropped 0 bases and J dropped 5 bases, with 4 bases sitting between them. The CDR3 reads CASSLASNEKLFF. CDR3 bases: TGTGCCAGCAGCTTAGCCTCAAATGAAAAACTGTTTTTT.

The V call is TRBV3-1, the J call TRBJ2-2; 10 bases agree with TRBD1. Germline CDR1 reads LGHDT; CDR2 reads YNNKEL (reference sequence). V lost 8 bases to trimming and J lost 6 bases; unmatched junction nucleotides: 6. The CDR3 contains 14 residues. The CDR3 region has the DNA TGTGCCAGCCACGGGACAGGGGCCCCCGGGGAGCTGTTTTTT. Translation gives CASHGTGAPGELFF.

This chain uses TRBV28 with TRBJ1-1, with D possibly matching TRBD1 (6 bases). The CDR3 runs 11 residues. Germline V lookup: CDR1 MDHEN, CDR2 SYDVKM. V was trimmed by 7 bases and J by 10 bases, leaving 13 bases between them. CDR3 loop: CASTNRVGAFF. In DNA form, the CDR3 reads TGTGCCAGCACCAACAGGGTCGGAGCTTTCTTT. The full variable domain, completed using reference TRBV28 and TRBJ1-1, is DVKVTQSSRYLVKRTGEKVFLECVQDMDHENMFWYRQDPGLGLRLIYFSYDVKMKEKGDIPEGYSVSREKKERFSLILESASTNQTSMYLCASTNRVGAFFGQGTRLTVV.